Reported below is one T cell receptor (beta chain). Its antigen is as yet unknown. This sample is drawn from a study of CD8+ T cells in alopecia areata. The study's findings and limits: Possibly as an HLA-related effect, TCR sharing across patients appeared less clear than in mice. Sequencing of scalp samples also captures resident alphabeta T cells of normal skin.

Described treatment: oral pan-JAK inhibitor, 5-10 mg twice daily. Reverse transcribed after extraction, RNA yielded cDNA as the sequencing template. TCRdb's table, derived via immunoSEQ multiplex PCR, lists solely in-frame clones and lacks some. The sample carries 80,000 to 100,000 clones, 44% recorded once. Trimming cost V 7 bases and J 6 bases; bases outside gene matches: 1. The CDR3 is 12 residues long. The germline CDR1 and CDR2 sequences are SQVTM and ANQGSEA. The sample here was CD8+ T cells sorted from blood, taken at week 24, from a patient treated with tofacitinib. The TCR comes from a human donor with alopecia areata. V gene TRBV29-1 combines with J gene TRBJ2-2; 11 bases agree with TRBD2. In nucleotides, the CDR3 is TGCAGCGGTAGCGGGAGGGCCGGGGAGCTGTTTTTT. This encodes CSGSGRAGELFF.